These T cell receptor beta chains were read from a single sample in a study of T-cell reconstitution after alpha-beta-depleted transplantation in children. TCRdb ran MiXCR on the PCR reads and lists one entry per CDR3 protein. Found here are roughly 70,000 distinct CDR3 sequences, 4.9% of them singletons; the top ten hold approximately 17%. The starting material was PBMCs, mostly from graft donor cells, obtained 180 days after TCRalphabeta/CD19-depleted stem cell transplant. These receptors were obtained from a boy in the first two years of life who had a stem cell transplant for acute myeloid leukemia, so the T cells may come from the graft donor. Each CDR3 is given with its conserved first and last residue.

CASSYHRETQYF | TRBJ2-5 | TRBV11-2
CASSFLRTGETQYF | TRBJ2-5 | TRBV5-6
CSVRTGWNSPLHF | TRBJ1-6 | TRBV29-1
CASSPPGAYNEQFF | TRBJ2-1 | TRBV12-3/TRBV12-4
CASSGQRTTGELFF | TRBJ2-2 | TRBV2
CASQKAGGIDTQYF | TRBJ2-3 | TRBV28
CAISESNLYNEQFF | TRBJ2-1 | TRBV10-3
CASSNDRGTNEQFF | TRBJ2-1 | TRBV12-3/TRBV12-4
CASRGRNEKLFF | TRBJ1-4 | TRBV2
CASSLKEMFGVTSNTEAFF | TRBJ1-1 | TRBV7-3
CASSLGAQVFYGYTF | TRBJ1-2 | TRBV12-3/TRBV12-4
CASSYNRGRDEKLFF | TRBJ1-4 | TRBV13
CASSLGGVTYNEQFF | TRBJ2-1 | TRBV12-3/TRBV12-4
CASIVGNTEAFF | TRBJ1-1 | TRBV12-3/TRBV12-4
CASSLDSRNQPQHF | TRBJ1-5 | TRBV7-9
CASSSPTGAELFF | TRBJ2-2 | TRBV6-6
CASSRGWTTDTQYF | TRBJ2-3 | TRBV6-1
CASSVGDNEQFF | TRBJ2-1 | TRBV9
CASSYDSSYEQYF | TRBJ2-7 | TRBV6-5
CSARVQGRGTHEQYF | TRBJ2-7 | TRBV20-1
CAITQMRARTGAFYEQYF | TRBJ2-7 | TRBV12-3/TRBV12-4
CATSAQRKNYNEQFF | TRBJ2-1 | TRBV24-1
CSVGSVAGALGETQYF | TRBJ2-5 | TRBV29-1
CAIRPGIHSEAFF | TRBJ1-1 | TRBV4-2
CASSLAGTSAYNEQFF | TRBJ2-1 | TRBV6-5
CSAFPGGGRTDTQYF | TRBJ2-3 | TRBV20-1
CASSLEGSEQFF | TRBJ2-1 | TRBV3-1
CASSLPPLNRGGSLRDTQYF | TRBJ2-3 | TRBV5-5
CASSLFGRNTGELFF | TRBJ2-2 | TRBV27
CASSLVTAQETQYF | TRBJ2-5 | TRBV5-1
CASSEGRGSTDTQYF | TRBJ2-3 | TRBV2
CASSRALAGVEQFF | TRBJ2-1 | TRBV7-9
CATSRDVGTAYNSPLHF | TRBJ1-6 | TRBV15
CSARRGSYEQYF | TRBJ2-7 | TRBV20-1
CASSYSWQSGYTF | TRBJ1-2 | TRBV6-5
CASSQSGGARNTQYF | TRBJ2-3 | TRBV3-1
CAISGQGGQPQHF | TRBJ1-5 | TRBV10-3
CTCSLPTRGRGGDNEQFF | TRBJ2-1 | TRBV2
CASGPRGLANYGYTF | TRBJ1-2 | TRBV5-6
CSARGTGSMNTEAFF | TRBJ1-1 | TRBV20-1
CASSFRDRVYGYTF | TRBJ1-2 | TRBV7-2
CASGPGLRGEKLFF | TRBJ1-4 | TRBV4-2
CSVLSGGSYEQYF | TRBJ2-7 | TRBV29-1
CASSLYLAGTGGEKLFF | TRBJ1-4 | TRBV11-2
CASSHPGLADKFF | TRBJ2-1 | TRBV7-7
CASSLRDRGPSSYNEQFF | TRBJ2-1 | TRBV7-9
CAISESSPGTGDWNQYF | TRBJ2-5 | TRBV10-3
CSARDLGEGNQPQHF | TRBJ1-5 | TRBV20-1
CASSISRPNTEAFF | TRBJ1-1 | TRBV19
CSAGPGLAAYNEQFF | TRBJ2-1 | TRBV20-1
CASRRTAASEKLFF | TRBJ1-4 | TRBV6-5